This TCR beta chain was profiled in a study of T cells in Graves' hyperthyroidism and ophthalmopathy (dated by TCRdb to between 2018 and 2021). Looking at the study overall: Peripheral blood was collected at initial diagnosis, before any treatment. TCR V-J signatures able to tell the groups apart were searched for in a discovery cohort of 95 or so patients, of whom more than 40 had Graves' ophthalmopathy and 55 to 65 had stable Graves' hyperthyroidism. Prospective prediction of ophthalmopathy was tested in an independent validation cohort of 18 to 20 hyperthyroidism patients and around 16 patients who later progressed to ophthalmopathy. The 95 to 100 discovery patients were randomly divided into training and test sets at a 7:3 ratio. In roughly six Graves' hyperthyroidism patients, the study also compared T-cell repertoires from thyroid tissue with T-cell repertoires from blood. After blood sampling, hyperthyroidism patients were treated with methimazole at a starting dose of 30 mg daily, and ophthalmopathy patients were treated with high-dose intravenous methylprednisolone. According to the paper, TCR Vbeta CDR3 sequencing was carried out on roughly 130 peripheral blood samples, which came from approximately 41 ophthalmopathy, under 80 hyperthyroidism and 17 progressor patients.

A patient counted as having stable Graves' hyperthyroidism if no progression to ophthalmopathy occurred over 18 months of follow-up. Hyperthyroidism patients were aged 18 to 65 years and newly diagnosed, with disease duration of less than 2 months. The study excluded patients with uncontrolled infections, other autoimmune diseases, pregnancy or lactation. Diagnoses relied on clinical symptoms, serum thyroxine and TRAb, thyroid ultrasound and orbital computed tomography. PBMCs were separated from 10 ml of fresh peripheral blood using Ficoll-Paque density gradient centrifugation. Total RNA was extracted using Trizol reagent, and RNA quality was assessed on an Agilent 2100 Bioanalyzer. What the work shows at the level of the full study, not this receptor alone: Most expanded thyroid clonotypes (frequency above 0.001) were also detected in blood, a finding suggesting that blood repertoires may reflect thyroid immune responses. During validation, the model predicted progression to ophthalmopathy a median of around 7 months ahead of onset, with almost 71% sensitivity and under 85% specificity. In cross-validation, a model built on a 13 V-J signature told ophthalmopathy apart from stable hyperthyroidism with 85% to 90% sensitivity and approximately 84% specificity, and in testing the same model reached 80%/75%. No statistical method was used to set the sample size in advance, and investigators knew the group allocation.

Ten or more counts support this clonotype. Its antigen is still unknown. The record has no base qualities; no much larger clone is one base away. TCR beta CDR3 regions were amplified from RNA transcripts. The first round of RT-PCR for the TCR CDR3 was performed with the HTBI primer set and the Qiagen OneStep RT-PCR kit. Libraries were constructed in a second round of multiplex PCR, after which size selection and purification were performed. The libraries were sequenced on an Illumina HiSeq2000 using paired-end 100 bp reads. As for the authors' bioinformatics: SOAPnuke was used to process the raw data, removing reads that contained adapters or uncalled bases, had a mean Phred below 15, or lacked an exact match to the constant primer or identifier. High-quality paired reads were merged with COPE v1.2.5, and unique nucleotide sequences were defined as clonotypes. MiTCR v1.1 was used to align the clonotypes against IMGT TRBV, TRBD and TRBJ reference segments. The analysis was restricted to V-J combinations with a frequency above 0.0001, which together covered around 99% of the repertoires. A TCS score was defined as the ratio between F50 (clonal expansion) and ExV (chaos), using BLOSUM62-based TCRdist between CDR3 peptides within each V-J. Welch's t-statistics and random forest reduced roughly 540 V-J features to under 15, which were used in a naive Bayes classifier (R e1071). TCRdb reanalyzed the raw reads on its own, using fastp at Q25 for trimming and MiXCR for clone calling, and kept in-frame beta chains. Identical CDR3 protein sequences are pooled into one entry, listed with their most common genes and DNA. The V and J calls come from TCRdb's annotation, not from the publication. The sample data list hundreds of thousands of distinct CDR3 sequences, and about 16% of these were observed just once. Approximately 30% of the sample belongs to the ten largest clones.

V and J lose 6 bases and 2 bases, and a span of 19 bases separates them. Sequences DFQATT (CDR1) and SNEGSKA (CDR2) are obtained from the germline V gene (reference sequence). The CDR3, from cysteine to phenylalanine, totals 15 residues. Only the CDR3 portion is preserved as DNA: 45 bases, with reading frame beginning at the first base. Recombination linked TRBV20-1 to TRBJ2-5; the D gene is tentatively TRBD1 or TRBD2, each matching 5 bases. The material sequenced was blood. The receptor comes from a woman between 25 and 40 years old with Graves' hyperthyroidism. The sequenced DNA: TGCAGTGCCCGTCGACCGGGACGCCTACAAGAGACCCAGTACTTC. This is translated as CSARRPGRLQETQYF.